The source of this TCR beta chain is a study of regulatory T cells in long-lasting Graves disease. Study-level results: Persistent disease favored TRBV28, TRBJ1-2 and TRBJ2-5.

The TCR beta library used iRepertoire HTBI primers with Arm-PCR amplification of CDR3. TCRdb fed the multiplex PCR reads into MiXCR, producing one record per CDR3 protein. The table lists 310,000 or so distinct CDR3 sequences, around a fifth of them singletons, with roughly 50% in the top ten. This clonotype was picked up one time. Antigen: not known. Time point specified: persistent/refractory GD, antithyroid drugs over 5 years with positive TRAb. PBMC RNA served as the TCR library source. The authors drew patients from an endocrinology department in Xi'an, China. Trimming stripped 6 bases from V and 6 bases from J, with 18 bases between. This CDR3 is 14 amino acids long. Per the germline V gene, CDR1 is MGHDK and CDR2 is SYGVNS.

The chain combines TRBV25-1 with TRBJ2-7; D remains ambiguous. The sequenced sample was peripheral blood mononuclear cells (PBMCs), obtained when the disease was refractory, from a patient treated with antithyroid drugs. The clonotype was recovered from a female donor with Graves disease. In DNA, the CDR3 is TGTGCCAGCAGGGCGTCTCTCCAAGACTCCGAGCAGTACTTC. It is translated as CASRASLQDSEQYF.